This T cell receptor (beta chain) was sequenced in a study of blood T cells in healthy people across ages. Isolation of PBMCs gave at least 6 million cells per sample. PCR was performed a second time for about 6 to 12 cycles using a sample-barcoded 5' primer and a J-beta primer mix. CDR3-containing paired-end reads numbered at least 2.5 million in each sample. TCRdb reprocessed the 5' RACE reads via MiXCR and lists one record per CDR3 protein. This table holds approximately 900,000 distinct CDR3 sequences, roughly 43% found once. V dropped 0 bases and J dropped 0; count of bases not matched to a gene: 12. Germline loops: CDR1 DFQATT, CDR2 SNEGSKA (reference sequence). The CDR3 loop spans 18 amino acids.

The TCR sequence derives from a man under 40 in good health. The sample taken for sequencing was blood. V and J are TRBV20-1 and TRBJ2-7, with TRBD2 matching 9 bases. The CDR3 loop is CSARDPRVAGVPSYEQYF. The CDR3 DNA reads TGCAGTGCTAGAGACCCTCGGGTAGCGGGGGTTCCCTCCTACGAGCAGTACTTC.